The clone carrying this TCR beta chain was detected only a few times. Its matching antigen is unknown. Repertoires were generated with immunoSEQ multiplex PCR, while TCRdb's copy carries only in-frame clones and drops some. The sample has 120,000 to 150,000 clones, over 85% seen once. The data are from a study of T cell responses to AZD1222 COVID-19 vaccine. Whole-study findings and limits: Repertoires were collected only later (after the peak T cell response had occurred). Clonal diversity was possibly underestimated, and the donors were mostly white British, with more females. Spike was spanned by vaccine-associated CD4 TCRs, which were dominant at 160-218 and 743-854. Nearly half of unique spike-specific TCRs reportedly avoided B.1.351 and B.1.1.7 mutated regions.

V lost 3 bases, J lost 2 bases, and 6 bases stayed unmatched. Germline CDR1 is SEHNR and CDR2 is FQNEAQ (reference sequence). CDR3 length: 17 residues. Sequenced here: peripheral blood, sampled on day 0 of MenACWY control vaccination. V usage is TRBV7-9 and J usage is TRBJ1-5; 11 bases map to TRBD1. This sequence originates from an adult in good health. Here the CDR3 reads CASSFSAGQGGNQPQHF. The CDR3 DNA reads TGTGCCAGCAGCTTTTCCGCGGGACAGGGGGGCAATCAGCCCCAGCATTTT. The full variable domain, in which reference TRBV7-9 and TRBJ1-5 provide the parts outside the CDR3, is DTGVSQNPRHKITKRGQNVTFRCDPISEHNRLYWYRQTLGQGPEFLTYFQNEAQLEKSRLLSDRFSAERPKGSFSTLEIQRTEQGDSAMYLCASSFSAGQGGNQPQHFGDGTRLSIL.